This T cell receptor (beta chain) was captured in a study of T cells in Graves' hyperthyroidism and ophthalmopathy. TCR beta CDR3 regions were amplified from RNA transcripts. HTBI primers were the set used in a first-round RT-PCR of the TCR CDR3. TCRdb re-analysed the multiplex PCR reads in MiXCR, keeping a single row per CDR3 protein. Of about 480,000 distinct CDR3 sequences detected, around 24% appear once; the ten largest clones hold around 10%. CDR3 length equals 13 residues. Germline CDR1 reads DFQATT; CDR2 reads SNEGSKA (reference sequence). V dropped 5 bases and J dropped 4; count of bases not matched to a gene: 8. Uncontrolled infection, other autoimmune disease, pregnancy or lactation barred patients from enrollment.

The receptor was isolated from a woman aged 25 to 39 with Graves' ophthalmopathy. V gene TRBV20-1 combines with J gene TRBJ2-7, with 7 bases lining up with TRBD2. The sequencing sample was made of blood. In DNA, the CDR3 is TGCAGTGCTCTGTGGGAGGGCCTGTACGAGCAGTACTTC. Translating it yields CSALWEGLYEQYF.